This TCR beta chain came from a study of glioma-infiltrating T cells after dendritic cell vaccination. Study results and caveats: Estimated pretreatment TIL content predicted outcome after dendritic cell vaccination. Survival was not directly related to TCR clonality in these patients.

The PCR used 60 V beta and 13 J beta primers. Here immunoSEQ multiplex PCR was the method, and the copy in TCRdb shows in-frame clones only, minus some. The table records 80,000 to 100,000 clones, about four fifths of them present only once. CDR3 length: 15 amino acids. Trimming cost V 1 base and J 6 bases, with 13 bases left between them. The germline V gene has CDR1 SEHNR and CDR2 FQNEAQ (reference sequence). Remarks on this clone: Its target is not known.

The sequencing used blood, collected before dendritic cell vaccination. The rearrangement joins TRBV7-9 to TRBJ1-5; D possibly corresponds to TRBD1 (6 bases). This sequence was found in a human donor with glioblastoma. CDR3 protein: CASSLGTRGGQPQHF. In DNA, the CDR3 is TGTGCCAGCAGCTTAGGGACAAGGGGGGGTCAGCCCCAGCATTTT.